Sequencing of this T cell receptor beta chain was carried out in a study of control samples from healthy donors and cancer patients. The CDR3 has 16 amino acids. V lost 3 bases to trimming and J lost 1 base, with 15 bases between them. Germline V gene lookup returns CDR1 SGHNT and CDR2 YENEEA. TCRdb's table, derived via immunoSEQ multiplex PCR, lists solely in-frame clones and lacks some. The sample includes 90,000 to 130,000 clones, over 75% of them seen just once. The sequencing sample was made of PBMCs. The receptor's source is a woman aged 60-75 years with lung cancer. The chain has TRBV11-3 and TRBJ2-5; D might be TRBD1 or TRBD2, each matching 5 bases. CDR3 sequence: CASSFTGLGGQETQYF. The CDR3 DNA sequence: TGTGCCAGCAGCTTTACAGGCCTTGGGGGCCAAGAGACCCAGTACTTC.